The 13 T cell receptor beta chains below all came from one sample that was sequenced in a study of T-cell memory formation after mild COVID-19. TCRdb itself ran the 5' RACE reads through MiXCR, one entry per CDR3 protein. The sample shows about 180,000 distinct CDR3 sequences, about 18% of them seen only once. Sample: PBMCs or a T cell subset sorted from them (not recorded which). The origin of the receptors is a man younger than 30 who had mild COVID-19 (a few samples of this study predate the infection). Cell type and time point are not known.

This clonotype has only a few counts. The CDR3 sequence: CASSVTAVTDTQYF. CDR3 DNA sequence: TGTGCCAGCAGCGTAACGGCAGTCACAGATACGCAGTATTTT. The rearrangement links TRBV9 to TRBJ2-3; no firm D call. V was cut by 1 base and J by 2 bases, with 8 bases left in between. In germline, CDR1 is SGDLS, CDR2 YYNGEE. There are 14 residues in the CDR3.

This clonotype has only a few counts. The rearrangement joins TRBV2 to TRBJ2-5; D remains ambiguous. Germline CDR1 reads SNHLY; CDR2 reads FYNNEI. The CDR3 is 11 amino acids. V lost 6 bases and J 5 bases, leaving 7 bases between the germline ends. The CDR3 spells CASRMVETQYF. CDR3 DNA sequence: TGTGCCAGCAGAATGGTCGAGACCCAGTACTTC.

This clonotype was detected only a few times. The CDR3 region has the DNA TGTGCCAGCAGCACCAGGGGAGGGGGGAAGAATCAGCCCCAGCATTTT. This gives the protein CASSTRGGGKNQPQHF. The genes are TRBV4-2 and TRBJ1-5; perhaps TRBD1 as D (6 bases). V was trimmed by 5 bases and J by 4 bases, leaving 18 bases between them. The CDR3 totals 16 residues. Germline values: CDR1 LGHNA, CDR2 YNFKEQ.

The chain employs TRBV7-9 and TRBJ1-4, with D maybe TRBD1 (5 bases). This CDR3 contains 13 residues. The germline gives CDR1 SEHNR, CDR2 FQNEAQ (reference sequence). Trimming cost V 11 bases and J 5 bases, with 15 bases left between them. The DNA for the CDR3 is TGTGCCGGGGCCGGGATAGGAAATGAAAAACTGTTTTTT. Its protein is CAGAGIGNEKLFF.

The V and J genes are TRBV6-6 and TRBJ1-1; D perhaps matches TRBD1 (6 bases). Germline assignment: CDR1 MNHNY and CDR2 SVGAGI (reference sequence). The CDR3 is 14 amino acids. The V end lost 4 bases, the J end lost 1 base, and 10 bases lay between the germline ends. CDR3 residues: CASSWDNGNTEAFF. The CDR3 nucleotides are TGTGCCAGCAGTTGGGACAACGGGAACACTGAAGCTTTCTTT.

CDR3 sequence reads: CASSLRQGNNEKLFF. In DNA, the CDR3 is TGTGCCAGCTCACTGAGACAGGGGAACAATGAAAAACTGTTTTTT. The chain carries TRBV18 and TRBJ1-4; 8 bases agree with TRBD1. CDR3 length: 15 residues. The junction had 6 bases not matched to a gene; V was cut back by 4 bases and J by 5 bases. Germline CDR1 KGHSH, CDR2 LQKENI.

There are many counts of this clonotype. The V and J genes are TRBV4-3 and TRBJ1-1; D unclear. This CDR3 is built from 15 residues. In germline, CDR1 is LGHNA, CDR2 YSLEER. V was cut by 1 base and J by 2 bases, with 11 bases left in between. The CDR3 DNA reads as TGCGCCAGCAGCCAAGGGAGAGGTCATAACACTGAAGCTTTCTTT. Residues: CASSQGRGHNTEAFF.

This clonotype has just a few counts. The genes are TRBV10-3 and TRBJ2-4; D is unclear. Trimming removed 3 bases at V and 6 bases at J, with 15 bases between. Germline loops: CDR1 ENHRY, CDR2 SYGVKD. The CDR3 extends over 15 amino acids. The CDR3 DNA reads as TGTGCCATCAGTGACAGGACCCAGATCGGAAACATTCAGTACTTC. Amino acid sequence: CAISDRTQIGNIQYF.

This chain uses TRBV3-1 with TRBJ2-5, with D perhaps TRBD1 (7 bases). The CDR3 sequence is 14 residues long. Germline assignment: CDR1 LGHDT and CDR2 YNNKEL (reference sequence). V dropped 5 bases and J dropped 9 bases, with 19 bases sitting between them. This CDR3 reads CASSALGGGPSQYF. The CDR3 DNA reads as TGTGCCAGCAGCGCCCTTGGAGGGGGCCCTTCCCAGTACTTC.

The chain has TRBV7-2 and TRBJ1-2; D is uncertain. This CDR3 comprises 12 residues. In germline, CDR1 is SGHTA, CDR2 FQGNSA. V lost 5 bases and J 3 bases, leaving 7 bases between the germline ends. DNA of the CDR3: TGTGCCAGCAGCACCCGGTACTATGGCTACACCTTC. This gives the protein CASSTRYYGYTF.

CDR3 DNA: TGCGCCAGCAGCCAAGATCCAGTAGAGACCCAGTACTTC. Translating gives CASSQDPVETQYF. The rearrangement links TRBV4-3 to TRBJ2-5; D gene uncertain. Germline V gene data show CDR1 as LGHNA and CDR2 as YSLEER. V shed 0 bases and J shed 4 bases, with 6 bases lying between them. The CDR3 runs 13 residues.

The gene calls are TRBV15 and TRBJ1-1; D call uncertain. The V gene's germline CDR1 is LNHNV and CDR2 YYDKDF (reference sequence). V shed 3 bases and J shed 3 bases, with 11 bases lying between them. The CDR3 covers 14 residues. The CDR3 spells CATSSPGLYTEAFF. The CDR3 DNA reads as TGTGCCACCAGCAGCCCCGGGTTGTACACTGAAGCTTTCTTT.

V and J are TRBV12-3 or TRBV12-4 and TRBJ2-3; 12 bases are a match to TRBD2. Trimming at V came to 2 bases and at J to 6 bases, leaving 9 bases not matched to a gene. The CDR3 consists of 17 residues. CDR3 amino acids: CASSLWVASGGEDTQYF. The DNA of the CDR3 is TGTGCCAGCAGTTTATGGGTGGCTAGCGGGGGGGAGGATACGCAGTATTTT.